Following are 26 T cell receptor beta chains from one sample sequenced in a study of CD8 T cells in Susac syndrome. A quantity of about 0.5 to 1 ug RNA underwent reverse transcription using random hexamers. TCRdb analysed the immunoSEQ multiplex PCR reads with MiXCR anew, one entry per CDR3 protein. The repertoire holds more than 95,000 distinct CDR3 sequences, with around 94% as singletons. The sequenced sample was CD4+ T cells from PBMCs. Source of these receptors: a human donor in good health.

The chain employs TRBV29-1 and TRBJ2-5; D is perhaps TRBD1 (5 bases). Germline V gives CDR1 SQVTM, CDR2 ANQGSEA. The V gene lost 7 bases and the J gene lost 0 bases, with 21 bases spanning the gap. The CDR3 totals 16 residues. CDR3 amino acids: CSAVPQVSSYQETQYF. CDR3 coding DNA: TGCAGCGCCGTCCCACAGGTTTCCTCGTACCAAGAGACCCAGTACTTC.

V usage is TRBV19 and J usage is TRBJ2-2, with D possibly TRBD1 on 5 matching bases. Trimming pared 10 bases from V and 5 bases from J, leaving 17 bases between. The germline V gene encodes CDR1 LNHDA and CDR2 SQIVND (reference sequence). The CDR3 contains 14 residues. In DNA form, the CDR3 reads TGTGCCATTAAGGGGATAGGGATAACCGGGGAGCTGTTTTTT. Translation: CAIKGIGITGELFF.

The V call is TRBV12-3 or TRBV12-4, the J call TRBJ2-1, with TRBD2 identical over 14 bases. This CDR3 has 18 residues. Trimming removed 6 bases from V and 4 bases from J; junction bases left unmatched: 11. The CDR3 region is CASSPRGLAGAKYNEQFF. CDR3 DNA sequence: TGTGCCAGCAGCCCCAGGGGACTAGCGGGAGCGAAGTACAATGAGCAGTTCTTC.

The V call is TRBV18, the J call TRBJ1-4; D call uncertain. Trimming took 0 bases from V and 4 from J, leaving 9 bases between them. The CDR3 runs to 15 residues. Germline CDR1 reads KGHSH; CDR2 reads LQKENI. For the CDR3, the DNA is TGTGCCAGCTCACCACCGGGTCGGGGTAATGAAAAACTGTTTTTT. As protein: CASSPPGRGNEKLFF. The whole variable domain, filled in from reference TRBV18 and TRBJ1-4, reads NAGVMQNPRHLVRRRGQEARLRCSPMKGHSHVYWYRQLPEEGLKFMVYLQKENIIDESGMPKERFSAEFPKEGPSILRIQQVVRGDSAAYFCASSPPGRGNEKLFFGSGTQLSVL.

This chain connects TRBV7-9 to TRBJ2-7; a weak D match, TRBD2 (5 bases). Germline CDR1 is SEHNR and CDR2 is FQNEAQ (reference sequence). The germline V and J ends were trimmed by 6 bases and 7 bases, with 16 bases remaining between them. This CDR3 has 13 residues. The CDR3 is CASSRGQVWEQYF. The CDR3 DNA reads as TGTGCCAGCAGTCGAGGGCAGGTTTGGGAGCAGTACTTC.

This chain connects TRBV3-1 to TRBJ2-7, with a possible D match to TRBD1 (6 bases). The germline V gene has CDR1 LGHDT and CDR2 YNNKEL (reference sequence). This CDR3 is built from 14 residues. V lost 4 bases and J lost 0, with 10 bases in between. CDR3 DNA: TGTGCCAGCAGCCTGGACAGACACTCCTACGAGCAGTACTTC. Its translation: CASSLDRHSYEQYF.

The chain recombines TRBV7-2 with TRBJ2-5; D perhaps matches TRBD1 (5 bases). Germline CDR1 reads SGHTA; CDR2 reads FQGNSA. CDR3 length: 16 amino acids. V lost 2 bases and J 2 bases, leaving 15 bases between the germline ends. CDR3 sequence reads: CASSLSRTPGQETQYF. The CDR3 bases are TGTGCCAGCAGCTTATCGCGGACCCCAGGGCAAGAGACCCAGTACTTC.

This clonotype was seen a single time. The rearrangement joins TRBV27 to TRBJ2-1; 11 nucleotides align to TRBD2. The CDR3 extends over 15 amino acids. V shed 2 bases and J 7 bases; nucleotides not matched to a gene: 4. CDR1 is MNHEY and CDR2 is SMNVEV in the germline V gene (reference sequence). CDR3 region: CASSLPGLAGNEQFF. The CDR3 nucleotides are TGTGCCAGCAGTTTACCCGGACTAGCGGGTAATGAGCAGTTCTTC.

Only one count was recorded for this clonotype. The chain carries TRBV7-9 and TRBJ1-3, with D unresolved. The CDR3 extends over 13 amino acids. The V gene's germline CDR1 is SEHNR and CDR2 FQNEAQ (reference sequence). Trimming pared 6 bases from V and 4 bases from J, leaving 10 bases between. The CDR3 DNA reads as TGTGCCAGCAGAGAAGGGTCCGGAAACACCATATATTTT. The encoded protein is CASREGSGNTIYF.

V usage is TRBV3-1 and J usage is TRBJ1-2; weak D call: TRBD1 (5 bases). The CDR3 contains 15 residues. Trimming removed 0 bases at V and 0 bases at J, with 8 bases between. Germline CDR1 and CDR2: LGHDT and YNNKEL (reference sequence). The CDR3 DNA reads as TGTGCCAGCAGCCAAGAGGCCAGGGCTAACTATGGCTACACCTTC. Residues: CASSQEARANYGYTF.

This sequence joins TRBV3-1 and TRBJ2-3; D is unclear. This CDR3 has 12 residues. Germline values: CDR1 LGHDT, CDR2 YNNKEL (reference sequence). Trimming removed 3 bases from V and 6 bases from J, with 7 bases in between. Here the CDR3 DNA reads TGTGCCAGCAGCCACAGAGACGATACGCAGTATTTT. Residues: CASSHRDDTQYF.

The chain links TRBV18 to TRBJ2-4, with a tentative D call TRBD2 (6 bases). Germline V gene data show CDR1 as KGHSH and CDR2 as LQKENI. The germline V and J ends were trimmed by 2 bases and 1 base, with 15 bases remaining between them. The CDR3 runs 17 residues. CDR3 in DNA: TGTGCCAGCTCACCAACCGGGAGTACTGTTGCCAAAAACATTCAGTACTTC. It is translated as CASSPTGSTVAKNIQYF.

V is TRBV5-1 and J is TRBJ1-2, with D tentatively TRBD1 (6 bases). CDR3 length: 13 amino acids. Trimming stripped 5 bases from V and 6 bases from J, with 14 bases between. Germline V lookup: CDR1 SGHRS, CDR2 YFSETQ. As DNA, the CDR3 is TGCGCCAGCAGTCCGGACAGTCTCCATGGCTACACCTTC. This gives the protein CASSPDSLHGYTF.

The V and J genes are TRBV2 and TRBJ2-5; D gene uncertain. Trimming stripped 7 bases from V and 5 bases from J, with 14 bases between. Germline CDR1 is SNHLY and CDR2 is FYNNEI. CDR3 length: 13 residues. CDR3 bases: TGTGCCAGCACCCAAAGCGTTGGGGAGACCCAGTACTTC. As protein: CASTQSVGETQYF.

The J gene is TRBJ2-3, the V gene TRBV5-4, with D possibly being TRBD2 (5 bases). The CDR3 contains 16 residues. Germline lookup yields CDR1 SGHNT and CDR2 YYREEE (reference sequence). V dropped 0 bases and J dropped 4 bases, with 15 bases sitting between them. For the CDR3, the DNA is TGTGCCAGCAGCTTGGCCAAGTCTAGCATGGCAGATACGCAGTATTTT. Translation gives CASSLAKSSMADTQYF.

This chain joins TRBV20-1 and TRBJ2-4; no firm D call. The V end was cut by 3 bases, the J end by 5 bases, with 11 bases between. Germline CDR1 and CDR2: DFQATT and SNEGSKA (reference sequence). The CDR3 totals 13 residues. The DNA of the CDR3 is TGCAGTGCTAGGGGTTCGCGCGAAAACATTCAGTACTTC. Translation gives CSARGSRENIQYF.

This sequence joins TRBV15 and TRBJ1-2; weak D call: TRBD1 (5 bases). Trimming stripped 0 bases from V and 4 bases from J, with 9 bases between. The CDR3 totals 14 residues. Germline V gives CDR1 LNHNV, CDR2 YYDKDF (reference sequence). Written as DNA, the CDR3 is TGTGCCACCAGCAGAGAAGGGCAGGGCTATGGCTACACCTTC. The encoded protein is CATSREGQGYGYTF.

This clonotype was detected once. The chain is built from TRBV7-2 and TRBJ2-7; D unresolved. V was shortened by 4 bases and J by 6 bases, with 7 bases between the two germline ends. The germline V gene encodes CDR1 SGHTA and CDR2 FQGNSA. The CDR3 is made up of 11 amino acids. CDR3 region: CASSWTVEQYF. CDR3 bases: TGTGCCAGCAGCTGGACGGTCGAGCAGTACTTC. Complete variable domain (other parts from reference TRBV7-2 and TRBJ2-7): GAGVSQSPSNKVTEKGKDVELRCDPISGHTALYWYRQSLGQGLEFLIYFQGNSAPDKSGLPSDRFSAERTGGSVSTLTIQRTQQEDSAVYLCASSWTVEQYFGPGTRLTVT.

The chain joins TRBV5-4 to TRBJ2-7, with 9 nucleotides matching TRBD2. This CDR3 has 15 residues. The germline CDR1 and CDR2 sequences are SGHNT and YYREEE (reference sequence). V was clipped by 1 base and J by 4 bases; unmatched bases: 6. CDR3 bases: TGTGCCAGCAGCTTGTACGTGACTAGCGGATACGAGCAGTACTTC. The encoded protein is CASSLYVTSGYEQYF.

The CDR3 region has the DNA TGTGCCAGCAGTAAGGCTTCCTACGAGCAGTACTTC. Protein: CASSKASYEQYF. This chain uses TRBV13 with TRBJ2-7; D not certain. Germline CDR1 and CDR2: PRHDT and FYEKMQ (reference sequence). The CDR3 length is 12 residues. V was cut by 6 bases and J by 1 base, with 7 bases left in between.

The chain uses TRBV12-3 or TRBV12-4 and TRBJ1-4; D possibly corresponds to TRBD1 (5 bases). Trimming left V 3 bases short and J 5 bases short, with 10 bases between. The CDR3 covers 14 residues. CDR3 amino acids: CASSFLGQNEKLFF. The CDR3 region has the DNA TGTGCCAGCAGTTTCCTAGGACAAAATGAAAAACTGTTTTTT.

CDR3 nucleotide sequence: TGTGCCAGCAGCTTGGTGGCGGGGGACTCCTACAATGAGCAGTTCTTC. It translates to CASSLVAGDSYNEQFF. This rearrangement joins TRBV5-4 to TRBJ2-1; 7 bases are a match to TRBD2. CDR3 length: 16 amino acids. V shed 0 bases and J 0 bases; nucleotides not matched to a gene: 3. Germline CDR1 SGHNT, CDR2 YYREEE (reference sequence).

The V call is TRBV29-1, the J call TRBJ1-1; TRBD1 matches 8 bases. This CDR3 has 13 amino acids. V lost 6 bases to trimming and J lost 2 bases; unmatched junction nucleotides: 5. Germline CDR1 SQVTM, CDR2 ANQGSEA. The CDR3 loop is CSVRGPENTEAFF. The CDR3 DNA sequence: TGCAGCGTCAGGGGGCCAGAAAACACTGAAGCTTTCTTT.

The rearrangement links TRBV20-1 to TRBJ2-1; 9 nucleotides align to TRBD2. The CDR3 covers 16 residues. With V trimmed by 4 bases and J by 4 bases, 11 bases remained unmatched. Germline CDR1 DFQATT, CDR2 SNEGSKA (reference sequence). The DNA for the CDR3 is TGCAGTGCTAACCCCGCGACTAGCGGCATTTACAATGAGCAGTTCTTC. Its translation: CSANPATSGIYNEQFF.

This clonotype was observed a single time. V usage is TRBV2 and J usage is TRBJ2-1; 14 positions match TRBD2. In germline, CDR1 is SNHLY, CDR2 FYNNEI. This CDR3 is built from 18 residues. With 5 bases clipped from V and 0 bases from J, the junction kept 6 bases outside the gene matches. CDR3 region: CASSLGLAGALSYNEQFF. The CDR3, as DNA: TGTGCCAGCAGTTTGGGACTAGCGGGAGCCCTCTCCTACAATGAGCAGTTCTTC.

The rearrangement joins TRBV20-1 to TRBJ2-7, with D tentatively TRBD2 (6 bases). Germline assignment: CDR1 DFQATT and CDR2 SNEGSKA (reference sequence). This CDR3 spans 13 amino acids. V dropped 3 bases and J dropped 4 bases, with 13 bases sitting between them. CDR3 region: CSASGLASYEQYF. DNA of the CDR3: TGCAGTGCTAGCGGGCTAGCGTCATACGAGCAGTACTTC.